This entry lists 7 T cell receptor beta chains sequenced from one sample in a study of OX40 agonist ivuxolimab in advanced cancers. Measured with immunoSEQ multiplex PCR; TCRdb has only the in-frame clones, and not every one. The top ten clones hold about 8% of a sample with 63,000 or so clones, 84% of them seen once. Specimen: CD4+ or CD8+ T cells sorted from blood, collected in a trial of the OX40 agonist ivuxolimab. These TCRs come from an adult with an advanced solid tumor such as melanoma, head and neck, liver or kidney cancer.

The V and J genes are TRBV19 and TRBJ2-7, with 12 bases identical to TRBD2. This CDR3 region has 19 residues. Germline values: CDR1 LNHDA, CDR2 SQIVND (reference sequence). J gave up 3 bases and V 4 bases, and 16 bases lay outside the gene matches. The CDR3 region is CASSTGPLAGGPGSYEQYF. The CDR3 bases are TGTGCCAGTAGTACCGGCCCTCTAGCGGGAGGGCCCGGTAGCTACGAGCAGTACTTC. The whole variable domain, filled in from reference TRBV19 and TRBJ2-7, reads DGGITQSPKYLFRKEGQNVTLSCEQNLNHDAMYWYRQDPGQGLRLIYYSQIVNDFQKGDIAEGYSVSREKKESFPLTVTSAQKNPTAFYLCASSTGPLAGGPGSYEQYFGPGTRLTVT.

The genes are TRBV4-1 and TRBJ2-6; possibly TRBD2 for D (6 bases). The ends were cut back, 0 bases at V and 4 bases at J, with 10 bases in the middle. The CDR3 spans 16 residues. CDR1 and CDR2 from the germline V gene are MGHRA and YSYEKL. The CDR3 protein is CASSQDGGRGANVLTF. CDR3 nucleotides: TGCGCCAGCAGCCAAGATGGAGGGCGAGGGGCCAACGTCCTGACTTTC.

The genes are TRBV18 and TRBJ1-1, with a weak D call TRBD1 (5 bases). V shed 3 bases and J shed 0 bases, with 11 bases lying between them. This CDR3 spans 15 amino acids. Germline V gene sequence: CDR1 KGHSH, CDR2 LQKENI. CDR3 nucleotides: TGTGCCAGCTCACCTCGGGGCCTTTTGAACACTGAAGCTTTCTTT. Translated, it gives CASSPRGLLNTEAFF. The whole variable domain, remainder taken from reference TRBV18 and TRBJ1-1, is NAGVMQNPRHLVRRRGQEARLRCSPMKGHSHVYWYRQLPEEGLKFMVYLQKENIIDESGMPKERFSAEFPKEGPSILRIQQVVRGDSAAYFCASSPRGLLNTEAFFGQGTRLTVV.

V usage is TRBV7-2 and J usage is TRBJ1-2; possibly TRBD1 for D (5 bases). This CDR3 contains 15 residues. Germline V CDR1 and CDR2: SGHTA, FQGNSA. V lost 1 base, J lost 4 bases, and 13 bases lay in between. In nucleotides, the CDR3 is TGTGCCAGCAGCTTAGAGCCAGGGTGGAGCTATGGCTACACCTTC. It translates to CASSLEPGWSYGYTF. The full variable domain, its missing parts supplied by reference TRBV7-2 and TRBJ1-2, is GAGVSQSPSNKVTEKGKDVELRCDPISGHTALYWYRQSLGQGLEFLIYFQGNSAPDKSGLPSDRFSAERTGGSVSTLTIQRTQQEDSAVYLCASSLEPGWSYGYTFGSGTRLTVV.

The chain links TRBV10-3 to TRBJ2-7; a possible D gene is TRBD1 (6 bases). Germline CDR1 ENHRY, CDR2 SYGVKD. The CDR3 totals 13 residues. V was trimmed by 4 bases and J by 6 bases, leaving 13 bases between them. The CDR3 spells CAISGNPGAEQYF. In DNA, the CDR3 is TGTGCCATCAGTGGGAACCCAGGGGCCGAGCAGTACTTC.

The V and J genes are TRBV29-1 and TRBJ1-2; the D gene is possibly TRBD1 (6 bases). Trimming cost V 4 bases and J 3 bases, with 18 bases left between them. CDR1 is SQVTM and CDR2 is ANQGSEA in the germline V gene. This CDR3 is built from 15 residues. CDR3 sequence reads: CSVVGGRGSDYGYTF. CDR3 coding DNA: TGCAGCGTTGTGGGCGGTAGGGGGTCGGACTATGGCTACACCTTC.

The chain joins TRBV25-1 to TRBJ2-1; D is uncertain. The CDR3 sequence is 16 residues long. Germline V gene sequence: CDR1 MGHDK, CDR2 SYGVNS. Trimming took 1 base from V and 0 from J, leaving 10 bases between them. The CDR3, as DNA: TGTGCCAGCAGTGAATTTCCCTTGCTCTCCTACAATGAGCAGTTCTTC. Translating gives CASSEFPLLSYNEQFF. Full variable domain (missing parts from reference TRBV25-1 and TRBJ2-1): EADIYQTPRYLVIGTGKKITLECSQTMGHDKMYWYQQDPGMELHLIHYSYGVNSTEKGDLSSESTVSRIRTEHFPLTLESARPSHTSQYLCASSEFPLLSYNEQFFGPGTRLTVL.